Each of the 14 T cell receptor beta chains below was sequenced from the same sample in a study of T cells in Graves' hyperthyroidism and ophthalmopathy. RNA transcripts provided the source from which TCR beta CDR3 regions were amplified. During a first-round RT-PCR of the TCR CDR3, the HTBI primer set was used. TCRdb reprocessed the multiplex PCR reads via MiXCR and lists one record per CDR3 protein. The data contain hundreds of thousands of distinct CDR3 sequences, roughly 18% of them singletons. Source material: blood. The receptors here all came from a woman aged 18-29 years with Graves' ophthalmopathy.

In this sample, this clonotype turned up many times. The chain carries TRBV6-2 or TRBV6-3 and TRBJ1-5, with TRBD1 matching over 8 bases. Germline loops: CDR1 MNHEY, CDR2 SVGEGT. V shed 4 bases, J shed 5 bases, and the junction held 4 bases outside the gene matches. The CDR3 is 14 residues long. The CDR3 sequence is CASSWGTGDQPQHF. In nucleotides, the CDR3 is TGTGCCAGCAGTTGGGGGACAGGAGATCAGCCCCAGCATTTT.

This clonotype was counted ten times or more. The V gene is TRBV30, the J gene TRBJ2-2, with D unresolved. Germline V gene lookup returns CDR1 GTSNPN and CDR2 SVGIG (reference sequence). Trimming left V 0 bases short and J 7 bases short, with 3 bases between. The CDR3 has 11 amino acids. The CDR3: CAWSVLGELFF. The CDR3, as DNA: TGTGCCTGGAGTGTACTCGGGGAGCTGTTTTTT.

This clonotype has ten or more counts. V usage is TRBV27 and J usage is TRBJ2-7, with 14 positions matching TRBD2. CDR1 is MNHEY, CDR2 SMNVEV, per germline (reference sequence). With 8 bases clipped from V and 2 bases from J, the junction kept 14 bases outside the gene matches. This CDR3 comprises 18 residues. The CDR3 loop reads CASGSRLAGGLGTYEQYF. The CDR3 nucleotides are TGTGCCAGCGGAAGTCGACTAGCGGGGGGGCTTGGAACCTACGAGCAGTACTTC.

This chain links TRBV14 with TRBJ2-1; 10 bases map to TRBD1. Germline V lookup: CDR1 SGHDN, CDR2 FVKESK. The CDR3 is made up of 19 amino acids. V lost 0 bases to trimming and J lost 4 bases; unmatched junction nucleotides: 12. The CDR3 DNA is TGTGCCAGCAGCCAAGATCTCTTCCTGACAGGGGGCCCTTACAATGAGCAGTTCTTC. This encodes CASSQDLFLTGGPYNEQFF. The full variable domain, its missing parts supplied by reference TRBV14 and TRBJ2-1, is EAGVTQFPSHSVIEKGQTVTLRCDPISGHDNLYWYRRVMGKEIKFLLHFVKESKQDESGMPNNRFLAERTGGTYSTLKVQPAELEDSGVYFCASSQDLFLTGGPYNEQFFGPGTRLTVL.

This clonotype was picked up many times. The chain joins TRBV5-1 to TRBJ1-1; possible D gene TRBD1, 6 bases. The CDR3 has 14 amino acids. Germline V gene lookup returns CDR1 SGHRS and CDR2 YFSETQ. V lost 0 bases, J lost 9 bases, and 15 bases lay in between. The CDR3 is CASSLEGVGQKAFF. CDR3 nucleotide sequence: TGCGCCAGCAGCTTGGAGGGGGTGGGCCAGAAAGCTTTCTTT.

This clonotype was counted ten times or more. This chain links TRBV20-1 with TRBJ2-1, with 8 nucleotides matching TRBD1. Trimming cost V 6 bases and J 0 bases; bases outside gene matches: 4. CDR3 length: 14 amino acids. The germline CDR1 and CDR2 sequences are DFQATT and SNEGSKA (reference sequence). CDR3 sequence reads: CSAGTGISYNEQFF. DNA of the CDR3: TGCAGTGCGGGGACAGGTATCTCCTACAATGAGCAGTTCTTC.

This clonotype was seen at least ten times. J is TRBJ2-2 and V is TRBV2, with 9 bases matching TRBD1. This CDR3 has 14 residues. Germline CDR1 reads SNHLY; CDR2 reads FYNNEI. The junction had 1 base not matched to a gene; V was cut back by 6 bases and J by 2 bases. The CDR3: CASRTGGNTGELFF. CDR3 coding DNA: TGTGCCAGCAGGACAGGGGGAAACACCGGGGAGCTGTTTTTT. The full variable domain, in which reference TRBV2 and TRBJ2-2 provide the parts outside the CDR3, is EPEVTQTPSHQVTQMGQEVILRCVPISNHLYFYWYRQILGQKVEFLVSFYNNEISEKSEIFDDQFSVERPDGSNFTLKIRSTKLEDSAMYFCASRTGGNTGELFFGEGSRLTVL.

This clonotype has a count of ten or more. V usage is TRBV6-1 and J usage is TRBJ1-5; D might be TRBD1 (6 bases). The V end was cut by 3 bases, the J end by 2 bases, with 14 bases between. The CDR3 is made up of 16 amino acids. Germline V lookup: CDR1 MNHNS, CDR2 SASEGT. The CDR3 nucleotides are TGTGCCAGCAGTGAGCTCGAGGGGGGGGGCAATCAGCCCCAGCATTTT. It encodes CASSELEGGGNQPQHF.

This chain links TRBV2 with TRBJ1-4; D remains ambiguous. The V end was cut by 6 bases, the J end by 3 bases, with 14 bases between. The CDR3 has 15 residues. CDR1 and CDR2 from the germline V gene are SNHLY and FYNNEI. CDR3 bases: TGTGCCAGCAGCCGGGCTATGGGATCTAATGAAAAACTGTTTTTT. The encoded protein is CASSRAMGSNEKLFF. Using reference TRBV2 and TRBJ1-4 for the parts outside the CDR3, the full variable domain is EPEVTQTPSHQVTQMGQEVILRCVPISNHLYFYWYRQILGQKVEFLVSFYNNEISEKSEIFDDQFSVERPDGSNFTLKIRSTKLEDSAMYFCASSRAMGSNEKLFFGSGTQLSVL.

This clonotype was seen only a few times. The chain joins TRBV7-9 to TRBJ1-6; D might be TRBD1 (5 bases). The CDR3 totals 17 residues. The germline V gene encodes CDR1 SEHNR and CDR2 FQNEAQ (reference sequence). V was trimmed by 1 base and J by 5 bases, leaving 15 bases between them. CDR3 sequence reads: CASSLELGGRNNSPLHF. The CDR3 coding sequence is TGTGCCAGCAGCTTAGAGCTGGGGGGTCGAAATAATTCACCCCTCCACTTT.

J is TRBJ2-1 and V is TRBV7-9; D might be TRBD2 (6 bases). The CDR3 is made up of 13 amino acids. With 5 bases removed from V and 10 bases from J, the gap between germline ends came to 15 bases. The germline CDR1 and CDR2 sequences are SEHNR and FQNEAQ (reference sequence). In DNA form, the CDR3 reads TGTGCCAGCAGCCCCCTGGGGAGGTTCGAGCAGTTCTTC. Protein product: CASSPLGRFEQFF.

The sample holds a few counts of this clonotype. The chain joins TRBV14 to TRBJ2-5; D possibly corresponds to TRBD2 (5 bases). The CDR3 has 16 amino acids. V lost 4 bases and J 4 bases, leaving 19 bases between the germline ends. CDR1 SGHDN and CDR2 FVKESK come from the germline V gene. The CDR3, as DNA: TGTGCCAGCAGCCCTGGCGGACTCCCCAAGGGAGAGACCCAGTACTTC. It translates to CASSPGGLPKGETQYF.

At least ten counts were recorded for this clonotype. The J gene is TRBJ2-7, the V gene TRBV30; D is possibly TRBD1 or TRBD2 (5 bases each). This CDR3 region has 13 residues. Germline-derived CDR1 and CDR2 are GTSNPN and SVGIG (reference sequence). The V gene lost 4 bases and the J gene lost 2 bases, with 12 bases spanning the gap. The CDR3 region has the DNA TGTGCCTGGACGACGGGACCGACCTACGAGCAGTACTTC. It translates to CAWTTGPTYEQYF.

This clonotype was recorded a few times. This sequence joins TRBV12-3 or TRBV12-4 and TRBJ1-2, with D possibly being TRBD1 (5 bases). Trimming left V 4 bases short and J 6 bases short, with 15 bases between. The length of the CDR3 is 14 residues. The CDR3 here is CASSSLRQSDGYTF. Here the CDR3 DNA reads TGTGCCAGCAGTTCCCTTAGACAGTCCGATGGCTACACCTTC.